These 19 T cell receptor beta chains originate from one sample sequenced in a study of blood T cells in healthy people across ages. Next came a second PCR, run for roughly 6 to 11 cycles, which used a sample-barcoded 5' primer along with a J-beta primer mix. MiXCR was run by TCRdb on the 5' RACE reads, yielding one entry per CDR3 protein. The table shows around 650,000 distinct CDR3 sequences, with roughly two fifths occurring only once. Specimen: blood. Source of these receptors: a man older than 75 in good health.

The V call is TRBV12-3 or TRBV12-4, the J call TRBJ2-3, with TRBD2 matching 10 bases. J lost 0 bases, V lost 5 bases, and 5 bases had no gene match. The CDR3 contains 16 residues. The CDR3 loop is CASSLSGGTSTDTQYF. The CDR3 coding sequence is TGTGCCAGCAGTCTTAGCGGGGGGACCAGCACAGATACGCAGTATTTT.

This clonotype was seen once. V is TRBV11-1 and J is TRBJ2-4; 14 bases fit TRBD2. The CDR3 is made up of 19 amino acids. V dropped 5 bases and J dropped 1; count of bases not matched to a gene: 10. Germline assignment: CDR1 SGHAT and CDR2 FQDESV (reference sequence). In DNA, the CDR3 is TGTGCCAGCAGCCTCGGTGGACTAGCGGGAGGATCGGCCAAAAACATTCAGTACTTC. Its protein product is CASSLGGLAGGSAKNIQYF. Full variable domain (remainder filled in from reference TRBV11-1 and TRBJ2-4): EAEVAQSPRYKITEKSQAVAFWCDPISGHATLYWYRQILGQGPELLVQFQDESVVDDSQLPKDRFSAERLKGVDSTLKIQPAELGDSAMYLCASSLGGLAGGSAKNIQYFGAGTRLSVL.

This clonotype was counted between two and nine times. The V call is TRBV7-2, the J call TRBJ2-5; D possibly matches TRBD1 or TRBD2 (5 bases each). Germline CDR1 is SGHTA and CDR2 is FQGNSA. The CDR3 runs to 16 residues. V shed 3 bases and J shed 3 bases, with 17 bases lying between them. The CDR3 here is CASSFTPGQLKETQYF. The CDR3 bases are TGTGCCAGCAGCTTTACCCCGGGGCAGCTAAAAGAGACCCAGTACTTC.

A single count supports this clonotype. The rearrangement links TRBV30 to TRBJ2-3; D may be TRBD1 (5 bases). The V end lost 2 bases, the J end lost 6 bases, and 18 bases lay between the germline ends. The CDR3 covers 15 residues. Germline lookup yields CDR1 GTSNPN and CDR2 SVGIG (reference sequence). The CDR3 nucleotides read TGTGCCTGGAGTCCGAAGGGGCCCTTTTCGGATACGCAGTATTTT. It translates to CAWSPKGPFSDTQYF.

CDR3 DNA sequence: TGTGCCAGCACGAACAGATACAATGAGCAGTTCTTC. Translation: CASTNRYNEQFF. The chain carries TRBV28 and TRBJ2-1; no firm D call. The CDR3 spans 12 residues. V lost 7 bases to trimming and J lost 4 bases, with 8 bases between them. Germline V CDR1 and CDR2: MDHEN, SYDVKM.

This CDR3 is CASSPGDRRYSNQPQHF. The CDR3 DNA sequence: TGTGCCAGCAGCCCCGGGGACAGACGTTATAGCAATCAGCCCCAGCATTTT. V and J are TRBV3-1 and TRBJ1-5; 7 positions agree with TRBD1. The CDR3 has 17 residues. Trimming took 4 bases from V and 0 from J; bases not matched to a gene: 9. Germline CDR1 reads LGHDT; CDR2 reads YNNKEL (reference sequence).

The chain carries TRBV4-1 and TRBJ2-5; possibly TRBD1 for D (5 bases). Per germline, CDR1 MGHRA and CDR2 YSYEKL. This CDR3 is built from 15 residues. V was trimmed by 0 bases and J by 1 base, leaving 9 bases between them. The CDR3 spells CASSQEGRVQETQYF. The DNA of the CDR3 is TGCGCCAGCAGCCAAGAGGGCAGGGTCCAAGAGACCCAGTACTTC.

This clonotype was detected a few times. The gene calls are TRBV7-9 and TRBJ1-6; perhaps TRBD1 as D (6 bases). Trimming cost V 4 bases and J 9 bases, with 16 bases left between them. The CDR3 has 15 amino acids. The germline CDR1 and CDR2 sequences are SEHNR and FQNEAQ (reference sequence). The CDR3, as DNA: TGTGCCAGCAGCTCCAGGACAGTATTTAGTTCACCCCTCCACTTT. Translated: CASSSRTVFSSPLHF.

The chain uses TRBV30 and TRBJ1-5; D perhaps matches TRBD1 (5 bases). Germline CDR1 and CDR2: GTSNPN and SVGIG (reference sequence). V was trimmed by 2 bases and J by 4 bases, leaving 15 bases between them. The CDR3 is 15 amino acids. DNA of the CDR3: TGTGCCTGGAGTTCATTAAGGGACCGAAATCAGCCCCAGCATTTT. Its protein is CAWSSLRDRNQPQHF.

V and J are TRBV7-2 and TRBJ2-1; 8 nucleotides line up with TRBD2. V trimming: 5 bases; J trimming: 7 bases; junction bases outside the gene matches: 10. CDR1 SGHTA and CDR2 FQGNSA come from the germline V gene. The CDR3 totals 15 residues. CDR3 sequence: CASSPSGGIPNEQFF. For the CDR3, the DNA is TGTGCCAGCAGCCCAAGCGGGGGAATCCCAAATGAGCAGTTCTTC.

A note on this clonotype: A much more abundant neighbour one base away suggests this may be a read error. This rearrangement joins TRBV29-1 to TRBJ2-6, with D unclear. Germline assignment: CDR1 SQVTM and CDR2 ANQGSEA. The V end lost 4 bases, the J end lost 2 bases, and 9 bases lay between the germline ends. This CDR3 contains 14 residues. The CDR3 DNA is TGCAGCGTTGTGGAAGCCCCTGGGGCCAACGTCCTGACTTTC. Translating gives CSVVEAPGANVLTF. The full variable domain, completed using reference TRBV29-1 and TRBJ2-6, is SAVISQKPSRDICQRGTSLTIQCQVDSQVTMMFWYRQQPGQSLTLIATANQGSEATYESGFVIDKFPISRPNLTFSTLTVSNMSPEDSSIYLCSVVEAPGANVLTFGAGSRLTVL.

This clonotype has only one observation. A much larger clone sits a single nucleotide away, making a read error possible. The genes are TRBV30 and TRBJ2-4; D perhaps matches TRBD1 (5 bases). Germline lookup yields CDR1 GTSNPN and CDR2 SVGIG (reference sequence). V was clipped by 1 base and J by 8 bases, with 12 bases between them. This CDR3 has 13 amino acids. The CDR3 protein is CAWSGRARDIQYF. CDR3 sequence (DNA): TGTGCCTGGAGTGGCAGGGCGAGAGACATTCAGTACTTC.

This chain links TRBV20-1 with TRBJ2-1; 10 bases are shared with TRBD2. CDR3 length: 15 amino acids. Unmatched junction bases numbered 7, after V lost 0 bases and J lost 8 bases. Germline V gives CDR1 DFQATT, CDR2 SNEGSKA (reference sequence). The CDR3 DNA follows: TGCAGTGCTAGAGATCTCAGCGGGAGGGGGGATGAGCAGTTCTTC. It yields the protein CSARDLSGRGDEQFF.

This rearrangement joins TRBV5-1 to TRBJ2-7, with D perhaps being TRBD1 or TRBD2 (6 bases each). The V gene lost 0 bases and the J gene lost 4 bases, with 17 bases spanning the gap. CDR1 SGHRS and CDR2 YFSETQ come from the germline V gene. CDR3 length: 16 amino acids. The CDR3 nucleotides are TGCGCCAGCAGCTTGGACCCGGGGGCCGGAGGGTACGAGCAGTACTTC. Translation gives CASSLDPGAGGYEQYF.

V is TRBV14 and J is TRBJ1-1; maybe TRBD1 (5 bases). CDR3 length: 14 amino acids. The germline V gene has CDR1 SGHDN and CDR2 FVKESK. The germline V and J ends were trimmed by 3 bases and 1 base, with 9 bases remaining between them. As DNA, the CDR3 is TGTGCCAGCAGCCATATGACAGCGAACACTGAAGCTTTCTTT. As protein: CASSHMTANTEAFF.

This clonotype occurred a few times. V and J are TRBV7-2 and TRBJ2-3; 9 nucleotides match TRBD2. With 2 bases clipped from V and 0 bases from J, the junction kept 9 bases outside the gene matches. This CDR3 has 18 amino acids. Per germline, CDR1 SGHTA and CDR2 FQGNSA. The CDR3 DNA is TGTGCCAGCAGCTTATTCTCTTTGCGGGGGGGTAGCACAGATACGCAGTATTTT. This gives the protein CASSLFSLRGGSTDTQYF.

With regard to this clonotype: This could be a read error, since a much larger clone is one nucleotide away. The rearrangement links TRBV7-9 to TRBJ2-1; D gene unclear. CDR1 and CDR2 from the germline V gene are SEHNR and FQNEAQ (reference sequence). The CDR3 extends over 11 amino acids. CDR3 protein: CASNLVNEQFF. CDR3 in DNA: TGTGCCAGCAACTTAGTTAATGAGCAGTTCTTC.

This clonotype was seen a single time. V is TRBV7-8 and J is TRBJ2-4, with D perhaps matching TRBD1 (5 bases). The J call could be wrong; TRBJ2-5 is a better fit for the DNA end. Germline CDR1 is SGHVS and CDR2 is FQNEAQ. The CDR3 extends over 14 amino acids. The CDR3 nucleotides are TGTGCCAGCAGCTTGGGGCGATACAGAGAGACCCAGTACTTC. It yields the protein CASSLGRYRETQYF.

This clonotype was observed at least ten times. This chain joins TRBV29-1 and TRBJ2-1, with 8 bases matching TRBD2. V gave up 5 bases and J gave up 3 bases; unmatched junction bases: 3. CDR1 SQVTM and CDR2 ANQGSEA come from the germline V gene. The CDR3 runs to 13 residues. The CDR3 DNA reads TGCAGCGTTCTCGCGGGAGGCTACAATGAGCAGTTCTTC. Translated: CSVLAGGYNEQFF.